This TCR beta chain was recovered during a study of T cell repertoires in cytomegalovirus infection. TCRdb re-called the reads through MiXCR, storing one row per CDR3 protein. The sample contains nearly 450,000 distinct CDR3 sequences, 31% of which appear only once. Germline V CDR1 and CDR2: SGHVS, FNYEAQ. CDR3 length: 13 residues. Of note for this clonotype: The germline gene is not matched at one end of the junction; a read error may be the cause.

The source material was PBMCs. The chain carries TRBV7-6 and TRBJ1-3; D is ambiguous. The TCR originated in a human donor in good health (CMV status not recorded). Some clones in this sample may be carry-over from other donors' samples. CDR3 nucleotide sequence: TGTGCCAGCAGCTTAAGCTCTGGAAACACCATATCTTTT. Translation: CASSLSSGNTISF.